The T cell receptor beta chain described here comes from a study of identical twins. V shed 5 bases, J shed 5 bases, and the junction held 10 bases outside the gene matches. The germline V gene encodes CDR1 SGHTA and CDR2 FQGTGA. CDR3 length equals 16 residues. Each donor was a healthy Caucasian. Template switching introduced a universal primer site, and the cDNA bore unique molecular identifiers. Via MiXCR, TCRdb re-called the 5' RACE reads, giving one row per CDR3 protein. Of over 600,000 distinct CDR3 sequences listed, about 20% are singletons. These data also formed part of another study, on T cells expressing NK-cell markers.

The V gene is TRBV7-3, the J gene TRBJ2-5; TRBD1 matches 11 bases. The material sequenced was PBMCs. The source is a woman aged 18-29 years in good health. The CDR3 nucleotides are TGTGCCAGCAGCCCCGCCGGACAGGGGGCATGGGAGACCCAGTACTTC. Residues: CASSPAGQGAWETQYF.